The present TCR beta chain was sequenced within a study of blood T cell repertoires in COVID-19. On the study more broadly: Material from acute and convalescent COVID-19 was sourced from the United States, Italy and Spain. PBMCs, B-cell-depleted T cells, or T cells were the source of the cDNA or gDNA that made up the material.

The germline V gene has CDR1 SNHLY and CDR2 FYNNEI. The ends lost 5 bases at V and 0 bases at J; junction bases unmatched: 2. The CDR3 runs to 16 residues. Profiled with immunoSEQ multiplex PCR; TCRdb holds only in-frame clones, not every one. The top ten hold about 7.4% of the sample, which has some 250,000 clones, approximately 81% seen once. This clone was seen only a few times. The J gene is TRBJ2-6, the V gene TRBV2, with 9 bases matching TRBD1. The sample was peripheral blood. This clonotype was sampled from a woman older than 75 with acute or convalescent COVID-19. This chain's CDR3 is CASSRTGASGANVLTF. Here the CDR3 DNA reads TGTGCCAGCAGTCGGACAGGGGCCTCTGGGGCCAACGTCCTGACTTTC.